This T cell receptor (beta chain) was captured in a study of tumor-infiltrating lymphocytes in localized non-small cell lung cancer. Turning to the study itself: From each patient, both tumor and uninvolved lung, non-adjacent to tumor, were sampled.

Deletions cut 0 bases from V and 4 bases from J, with 11 bases between. The CDR3 totals 14 residues. Looked up from germline, CDR1 is GTSNPN and CDR2 is SVGIG (reference sequence). Study-level results: Technical variation could not be separated from intratumor heterogeneity here.

In its sample, this clone was seen once. Its target is not known. Generated by immunoSEQ multiplex PCR, the TCRdb table keeps only in-frame clones and is missing some. The table lists roughly 2,000 clones, under 60% of them singletons. Material for sequencing was uninvolved lung tissue not adjacent to the tumor. This clonotype was obtained from a human donor with non-small cell lung cancer. Some clones in this sample may be carry-over from other donors' samples. The chain has TRBV30 and TRBJ2-3; D is perhaps TRBD1 (5 bases). The CDR3: CAWSVGAGSDTQYF. Written as DNA, the CDR3 is TGTGCCTGGAGTGTTGGGGCTGGGTCAGATACGCAGTATTTT.